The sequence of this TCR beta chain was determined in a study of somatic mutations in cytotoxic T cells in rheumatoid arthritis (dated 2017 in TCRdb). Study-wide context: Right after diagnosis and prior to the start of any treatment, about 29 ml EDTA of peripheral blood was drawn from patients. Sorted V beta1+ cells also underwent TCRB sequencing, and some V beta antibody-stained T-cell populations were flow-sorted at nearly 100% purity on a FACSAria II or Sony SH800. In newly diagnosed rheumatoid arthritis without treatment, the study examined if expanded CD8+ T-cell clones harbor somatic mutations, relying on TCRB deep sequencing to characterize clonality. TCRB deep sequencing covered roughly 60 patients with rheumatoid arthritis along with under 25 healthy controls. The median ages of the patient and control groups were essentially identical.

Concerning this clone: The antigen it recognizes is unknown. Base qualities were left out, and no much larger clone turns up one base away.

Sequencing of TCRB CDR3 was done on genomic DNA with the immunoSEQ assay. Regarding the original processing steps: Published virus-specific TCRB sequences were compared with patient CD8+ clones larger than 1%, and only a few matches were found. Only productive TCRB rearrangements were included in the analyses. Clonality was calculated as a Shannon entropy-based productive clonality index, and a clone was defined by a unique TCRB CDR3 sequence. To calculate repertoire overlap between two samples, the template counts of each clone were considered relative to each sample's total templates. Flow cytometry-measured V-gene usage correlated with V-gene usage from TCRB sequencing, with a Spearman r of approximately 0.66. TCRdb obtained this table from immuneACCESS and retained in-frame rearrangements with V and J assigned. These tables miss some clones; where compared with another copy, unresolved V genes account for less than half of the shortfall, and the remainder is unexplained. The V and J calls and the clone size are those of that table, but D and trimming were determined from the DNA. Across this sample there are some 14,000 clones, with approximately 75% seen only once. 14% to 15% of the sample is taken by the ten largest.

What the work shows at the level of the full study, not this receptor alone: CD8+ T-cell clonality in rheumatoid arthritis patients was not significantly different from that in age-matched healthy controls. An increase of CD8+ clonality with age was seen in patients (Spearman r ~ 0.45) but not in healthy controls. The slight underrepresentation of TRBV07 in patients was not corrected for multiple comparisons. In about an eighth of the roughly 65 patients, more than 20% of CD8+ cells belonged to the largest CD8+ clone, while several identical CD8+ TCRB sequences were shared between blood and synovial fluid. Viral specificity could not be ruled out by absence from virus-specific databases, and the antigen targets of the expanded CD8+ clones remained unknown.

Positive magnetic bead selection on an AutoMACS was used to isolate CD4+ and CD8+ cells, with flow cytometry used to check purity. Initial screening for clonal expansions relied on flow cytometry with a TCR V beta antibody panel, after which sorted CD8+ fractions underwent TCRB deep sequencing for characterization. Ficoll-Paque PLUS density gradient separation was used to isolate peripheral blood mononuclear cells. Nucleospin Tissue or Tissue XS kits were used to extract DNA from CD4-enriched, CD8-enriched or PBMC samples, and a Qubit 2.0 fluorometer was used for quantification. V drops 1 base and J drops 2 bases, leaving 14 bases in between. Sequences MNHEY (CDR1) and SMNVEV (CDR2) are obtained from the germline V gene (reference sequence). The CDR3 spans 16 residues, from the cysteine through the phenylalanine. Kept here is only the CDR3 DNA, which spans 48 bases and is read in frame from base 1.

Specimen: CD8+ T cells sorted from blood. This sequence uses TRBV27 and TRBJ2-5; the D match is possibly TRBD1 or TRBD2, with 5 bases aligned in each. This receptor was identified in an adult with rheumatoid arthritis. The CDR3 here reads CASSLWGMTAQETQYF. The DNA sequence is TGTGCCAGCAGTTTATGGGGGATGACAGCGCAAGAGACCCAGTACTTC.